This entry describes one T cell receptor (beta chain). Antigen unknown. Libraries were prepared by immunoSEQ multiplex PCR; TCRdb keeps only in-frame clonotypes and omits some of them. The table shows 77,000 or so clones, with 90% occurring only once. This entry is derived from a study of OX40 agonist ivuxolimab in advanced cancers. Study background: Intravenous ivuxolimab was administered to patients every 2 weeks at 0.01 to 10 mg/kg. The group had a mean age of about 65 years, ranged from 23 to 79, and was 82.7% male. Participants could have had prior anti-PD-1, anti-PD-L1 or anti-CTLA-4 therapy, and roughly 40% had some. Broader study findings: Those patients achieving a partial response at 0.1-3.0 mg/kg showed among the lowest clonal expansion.

Germline assignment: CDR1 SGHRS and CDR2 YFSETQ. The CDR3 runs 16 residues. J was trimmed by 4 bases and V by 1 base; bases with no gene match: 8. The TCR comes from an adult with an advanced solid tumor such as melanoma, head and neck, liver or kidney cancer. Sample: CD4+ or CD8+ T cells sorted from blood, taken in a trial of the OX40 agonist ivuxolimab. The chain uses TRBV5-1 and TRBJ2-1, with TRBD2 identical over 7 bases. The CDR3 region has the DNA TGCGCCAGCAGCTTGTCGTCCGGGGGGTCGTACAATGAGCAGTTCTTC. It is translated as CASSLSSGGSYNEQFF.